This TCR beta chain was found in a study of patients and donors after allogeneic stem cell transplantation. Between the trimmed V and J ends, which lost 3 bases and 0 bases, there was a span of 5 bases. The CDR3 totals 14 residues. MiXCR, applied by TCRdb to the RT-PCR reads, yields one record per CDR3 protein. The sample lists some 92,000 distinct CDR3 sequences; 45% to 50% were seen once. This clonotype occurred a few times. Material for sequencing was blood, either unsorted or a sorted T cell fraction (not recorded which). The rearrangement uses TRBV12-3 or TRBV12-4 and TRBJ1-4; D is undetermined. This clonotype was obtained from a human donor who was either an allogeneic HSCT recipient or a stem cell or donor lymphocyte infusion donor (not recorded which). It is not recorded whose cells these are; they may come from a transplant donor. The CDR3 is CASSFSTTNEKLFF. CDR3 bases: TGTGCCAGCAGTTTTTCTACAACTAATGAAAAACTGTTTTTT.